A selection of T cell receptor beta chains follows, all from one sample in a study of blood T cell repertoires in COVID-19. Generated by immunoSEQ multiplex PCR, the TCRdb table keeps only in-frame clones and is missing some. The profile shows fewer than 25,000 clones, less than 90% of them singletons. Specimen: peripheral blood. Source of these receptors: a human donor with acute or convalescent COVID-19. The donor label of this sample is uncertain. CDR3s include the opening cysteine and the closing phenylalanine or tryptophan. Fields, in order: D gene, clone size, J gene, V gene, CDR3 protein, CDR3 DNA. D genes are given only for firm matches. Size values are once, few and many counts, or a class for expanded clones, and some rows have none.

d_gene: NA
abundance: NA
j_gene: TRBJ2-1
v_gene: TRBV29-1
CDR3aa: CSVRGESSYNEQFF
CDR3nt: TGCAGCGTCCGCGGGGAGAGCTCCTACAATGAGCAGTTCTTC

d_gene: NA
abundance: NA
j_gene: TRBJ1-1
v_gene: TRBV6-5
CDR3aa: CASSPTNLNTEAFF
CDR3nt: TGTGCCAGCAGCCCAACAAACCTGAACACTGAAGCTTTCTTT

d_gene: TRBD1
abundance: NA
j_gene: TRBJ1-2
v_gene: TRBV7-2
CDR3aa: CASSSQGARGYTF
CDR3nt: TGTGCCAGCAGCTCCCAGGGGGCGCGAGGCTACACCTTC

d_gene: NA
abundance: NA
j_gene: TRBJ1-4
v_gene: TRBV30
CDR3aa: CAWRGTTEKLFF
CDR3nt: TGTGCCTGGAGGGGGACAACTGAAAAACTGTTTTTT

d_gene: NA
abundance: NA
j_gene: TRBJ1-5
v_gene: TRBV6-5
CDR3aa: CASSTTGNQPQHF
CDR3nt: TGTGCCAGCAGTACGACCGGGAATCAGCCCCAGCATTTT

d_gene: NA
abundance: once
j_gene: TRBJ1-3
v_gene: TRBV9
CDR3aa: CASSPTGTPSSGNTIYF
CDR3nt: TGTGCCAGCAGCCCGACCGGGACACCTAGCTCTGGAAACACCATATATTTT

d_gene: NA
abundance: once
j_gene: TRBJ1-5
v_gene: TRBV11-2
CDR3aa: CASSGGPNQPQHF
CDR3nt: TGTGCCAGCAGCGGCGGTCCAAATCAGCCCCAGCATTTT

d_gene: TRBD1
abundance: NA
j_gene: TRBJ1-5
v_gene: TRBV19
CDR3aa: CASSRDRENQPQHF
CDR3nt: TGTGCCAGTAGCAGGGACAGGGAGAATCAGCCCCAGCATTTT

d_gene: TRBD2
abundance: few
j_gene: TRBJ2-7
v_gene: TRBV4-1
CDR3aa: CASSLGTSGFEQYF
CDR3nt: TGCGCCAGCAGCCTTGGGACTAGCGGGTTCGAGCAGTACTTC

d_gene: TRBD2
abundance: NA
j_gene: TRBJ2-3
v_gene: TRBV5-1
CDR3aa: CASSLWRGASTDTQYF
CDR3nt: TGCGCCAGCAGCCTATGGCGGGGGGCCAGCACAGATACGCAGTATTTT

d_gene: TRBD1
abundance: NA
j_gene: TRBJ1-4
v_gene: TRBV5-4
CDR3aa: CASSGGTEVTNEKLFF
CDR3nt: TGTGCCAGCAGCGGCGGGACAGAAGTAACTAATGAAAAACTGTTTTTT

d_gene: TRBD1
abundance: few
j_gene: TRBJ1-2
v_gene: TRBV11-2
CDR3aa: CASSPGQGVLDGYTF
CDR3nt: TGTGCCAGCAGTCCTGGACAGGGGGTATTGGATGGCTACACCTTC

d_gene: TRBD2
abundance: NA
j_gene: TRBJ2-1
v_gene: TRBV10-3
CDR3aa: CAISESSGSSHEQFF
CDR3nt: TGTGCCATCAGTGAGTCTAGCGGGAGTAGCCATGAGCAGTTCTTC

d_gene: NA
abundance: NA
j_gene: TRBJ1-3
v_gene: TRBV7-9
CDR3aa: CASSPDGLSGNTIYF
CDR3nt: TGTGCCAGCAGCCCCGACGGACTCTCTGGAAACACCATATATTTT

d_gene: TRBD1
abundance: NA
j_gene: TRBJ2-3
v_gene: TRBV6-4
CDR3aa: CASKTWDRDTDTQYF
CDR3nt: TGTGCCAGCAAAACCTGGGACAGGGATACAGATACGCAGTATTTT

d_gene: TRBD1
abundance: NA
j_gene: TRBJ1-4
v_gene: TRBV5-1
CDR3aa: CASSPGQGTTNEKLFF
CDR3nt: TGCGCCAGCAGCCCGGGACAGGGAACAACTAATGAAAAACTGTTTTTT

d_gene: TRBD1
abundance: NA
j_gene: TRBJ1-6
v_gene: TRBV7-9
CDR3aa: CASSLGDRGNNSPLHF
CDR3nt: TGTGCCAGCAGCTTAGGGGACAGGGGAAATAATTCACCCCTCCACTTT

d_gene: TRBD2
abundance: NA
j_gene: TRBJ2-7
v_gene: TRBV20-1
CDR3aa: CSASGQGLSSEQYF
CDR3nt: TGCAGTGCTAGTGGCCAGGGACTATCCTCCGAGCAGTACTTC

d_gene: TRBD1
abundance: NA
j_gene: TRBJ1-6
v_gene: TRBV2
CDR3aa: CASRTGRGPSNSPLHF
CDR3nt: TGTGCCAGCCGGACAGGGCGAGGGCCCTCTAATTCACCCCTCCACTTT

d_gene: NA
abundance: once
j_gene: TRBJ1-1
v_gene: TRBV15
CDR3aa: CATSRDNTEAFF
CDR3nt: TGTGCCACCAGCAGAGATAATACTGAAGCTTTCTTT

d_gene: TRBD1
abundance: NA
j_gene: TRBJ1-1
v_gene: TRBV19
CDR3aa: CASSTTGETEAFF
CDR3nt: TGTGCCAGTAGTACAACAGGGGAAACTGAAGCTTTCTTT

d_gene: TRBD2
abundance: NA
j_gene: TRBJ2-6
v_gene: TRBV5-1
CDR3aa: CASSLVGGAGANVLTF
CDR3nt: TGCGCCAGCAGCTTGGTTGGGGGGGCTGGGGCCAACGTCCTGACTTTC

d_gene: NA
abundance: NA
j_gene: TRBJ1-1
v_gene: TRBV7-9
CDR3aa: CASSSRENTEAFF
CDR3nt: TGTGCCAGCAGCTCCAGGGAGAACACTGAAGCTTTCTTT

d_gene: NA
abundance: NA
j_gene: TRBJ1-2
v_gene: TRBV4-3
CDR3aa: CASSPGQLDYGYTF
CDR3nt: TGCGCCAGCAGCCCGGGACAATTAGACTATGGCTACACCTTC

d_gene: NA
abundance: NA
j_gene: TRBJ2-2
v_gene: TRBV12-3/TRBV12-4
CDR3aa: CASSFDTGELFF
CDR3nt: TGTGCCAGCAGTTTCGACACCGGGGAGCTGTTTTTT

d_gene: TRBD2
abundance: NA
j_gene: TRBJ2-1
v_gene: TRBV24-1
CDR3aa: CATSDPTSGSRNEQFF
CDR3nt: TGTGCCACCAGTGACCCGACTAGCGGGAGTAGAAATGAGCAGTTCTTC

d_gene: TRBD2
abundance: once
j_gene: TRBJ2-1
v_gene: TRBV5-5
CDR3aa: CASSLRLAGYNEQFF
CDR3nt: TGTGCCAGCAGCTTGAGACTAGCGGGATACAATGAGCAGTTCTTC

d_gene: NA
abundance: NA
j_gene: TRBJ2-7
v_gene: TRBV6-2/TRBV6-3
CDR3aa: CASSLVPGHGSHEQYF
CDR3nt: TGTGCCAGCAGTCTCGTCCCGGGACATGGATCCCACGAGCAGTACTTC